This T cell receptor (beta chain) came from a study of PD-1 blockade in classical Hodgkin lymphoma. Study as a whole: It was nivolumab at 3 mg/kg, given intravenously every 2 weeks, that patients received.

Broader study findings: Complete responders showed a baseline diversity that resembled the diversity of newly diagnosed patients. Reports described newly diagnosed patients as having lower baseline TCR diversity than healthy donors.

Generated by immunoSEQ multiplex PCR, the TCRdb table keeps only in-frame clones and is missing some. The sample records about 100,000 clones, 80% to 90% being singletons. This clone was seen a single time. Its antigen is undetermined. The patients all showed relapse after autologous stem cell transplantation, while their brentuximab vedotin exposure varied. This CDR3 contains 15 residues. V was pared by 0 bases and J by 4 bases, with 4 bases of the junction left unmatched. Germline V gene sequence: CDR1 SGHVS, CDR2 FNYEAQ. This chain links TRBV7-6 with TRBJ2-3; 7 bases fit TRBD2. The sequencing here drew on peripheral blood mononuclear cells (PBMCs), taken before the second cycle of nivolumab. The clonotype comes from a human donor with classical Hodgkin lymphoma. DNA of the CDR3: TGTGCCAGCAGCTTAGCGGGAGGGATCTCAGATACGCAGTATTTT. Its translation: CASSLAGGISDTQYF.